The 25 T cell receptor beta chains below all came from one sample that was sequenced in a study of T-cell memory formation after mild COVID-19. TCRdb processed the 5' RACE reads anew with MiXCR; each CDR3 protein has one entry. The data show roughly 80,000 distinct CDR3 sequences, with around 25% seen just once and around 45% held by the top ten. The sample was PBMCs or a T cell subset sorted from them (not recorded which). All receptors derive from a man younger than 30 who had mild COVID-19 (a few samples of this study predate the infection). Cell type and time point are not known.

The rearrangement links TRBV20-1 to TRBJ2-1, with TRBD2 identical over 7 bases. The CDR3 contains 13 residues. Germline-derived CDR1 and CDR2 are DFQATT and SNEGSKA (reference sequence). V was pared by 5 bases and J by 0 bases, with 1 base of the junction left unmatched. The CDR3, as DNA: TGCAGTGCTCGGACTAGCTCCTACAATGAGCAGTTCTTC. This sequence encodes CSARTSSYNEQFF.

Only a few counts were recorded for this clonotype. The rearrangement joins TRBV6-2 or TRBV6-3 to TRBJ1-5; perhaps TRBD1 as D (5 bases). In germline, CDR1 is MNHEY, CDR2 SVGEGT. With 2 bases removed from V and 6 bases from J, the gap between germline ends came to 5 bases. This CDR3 contains 12 residues. Written as DNA, the CDR3 is TGTGCCAGCAGTTACGGGGGTCAGCCCCAGCATTTT. Translation gives CASSYGGQPQHF.

This clonotype came up once. The gene calls are TRBV29-1 and TRBJ1-1; 10 positions agree with TRBD1. Per germline, CDR1 SQVTM and CDR2 ANQGSEA. V lost 0 bases and J lost 2; bases outside the gene matches: 6. This CDR3 has 16 amino acids. The CDR3, as DNA: TGCAGCGTTGAAGATTTGGGACAGGGGATAAACACTGAAGCTTTCTTT. It is translated as CSVEDLGQGINTEAFF.

The chain combines TRBV4-2 with TRBJ2-7, with TRBD2 matching over 9 bases. Germline V gives CDR1 LGHNA, CDR2 YNFKEQ. V was pared by 1 base and J by 0 bases, with 4 bases of the junction left unmatched. The CDR3 totals 16 residues. The CDR3 loop is CASSQVGLALSYEQYF. The CDR3 DNA reads as TGTGCCAGCAGCCAAGTGGGACTAGCACTCTCCTACGAGCAGTACTTC.

This clonotype was observed a few times. The chain employs TRBV20-1 and TRBJ1-1; 7 bases are shared with TRBD1. Germline V gene lookup returns CDR1 DFQATT and CDR2 SNEGSKA (reference sequence). This CDR3 is 14 amino acids long. V lost 4 bases, J lost 3 bases, and 8 bases stayed unmatched. The CDR3 sequence is CSATPGQRYTEAFF. As DNA, the CDR3 is TGCAGTGCTACGCCGGGACAGCGTTACACTGAAGCTTTCTTT.

This clonotype occurred a few times. This chain connects TRBV29-1 to TRBJ2-3; possibly TRBD2 for D (6 bases). V gave up 6 bases and J gave up 4 bases, with 14 bases separating them. Germline CDR1 and CDR2: SQVTM and ANQGSEA. The CDR3 covers 13 residues. CDR3 DNA: TGCAGCGTGGGACTCCCGGGGCCAGATACGCAGTATTTT. Amino acids: CSVGLPGPDTQYF.

The chain joins TRBV27 to TRBJ2-6, with D possibly matching TRBD2 (7 bases). In germline, CDR1 is MNHEY, CDR2 SMNVEV (reference sequence). Trimming left V 7 bases short and J 4 bases short, with 17 bases between. The CDR3 length is 16 residues. Written as DNA, the CDR3 is TGTGCCAGCACTAGGGAGGGGGGTTCCGGGGCCAACGTCCTGACTTTC. Amino acids: CASTREGGSGANVLTF.

CDR3 in amino acids: CASSLVPMETQYF. Here the CDR3 DNA reads TGTGCCAGCAGCTTGGTCCCAATGGAGACCCAGTACTTC. The rearrangement links TRBV11-1 to TRBJ2-5; D gene ambiguous. CDR1 is SGHAT and CDR2 is FQDESV in the germline V gene (reference sequence). Between the trimmed V and J ends, which lost 3 bases and 5 bases, there was a span of 10 bases. The CDR3 runs to 13 residues. The variable domain in full, with the rest retrieved from reference TRBV11-1 and TRBJ2-5, is EAEVAQSPRYKITEKSQAVAFWCDPISGHATLYWYRQILGQGPELLVQFQDESVVDDSQLPKDRFSAERLKGVDSTLKIQPAELGDSAMYLCASSLVPMETQYFGPGTRLLVL.

The chain carries TRBV6-2 or TRBV6-3 and TRBJ2-7, with 8 nucleotides matching TRBD2. Trimming removed 6 bases from V and 3 bases from J; junction bases left unmatched: 7. The germline V gene has CDR1 MNHEY and CDR2 SVGEGT. This CDR3 is built from 14 residues. The CDR3 is CASSPSGGGYEQYF. CDR3 sequence (DNA): TGTGCCAGCAGCCCCTCCGGGGGGGGCTACGAGCAGTACTTC.

The V gene is TRBV20-1, the J gene TRBJ2-3; D perhaps matches TRBD1 (6 bases). Germline V gene lookup returns CDR1 DFQATT and CDR2 SNEGSKA (reference sequence). The V and J ends lost 6 bases and 4 bases respectively, with 20 bases between them. This CDR3 comprises 15 residues. The CDR3 is CSAPTGSFVADTQYF. The CDR3 DNA is TGCAGTGCACCAACAGGGTCATTCGTCGCAGATACGCAGTATTTT.

V and J are TRBV14 and TRBJ2-3; D might be TRBD1 (6 bases). The V end was cut by 2 bases, the J end by 6 bases, with 18 bases between. This CDR3 has 16 amino acids. Germline CDR1 SGHDN, CDR2 FVKESK. Written as DNA, the CDR3 is TGTGCCAGCAGCCAACAGACAGGTTATAGCTTCGATACGCAGTATTTT. It codes for CASSQQTGYSFDTQYF.

V gene TRBV6-6 combines with J gene TRBJ1-3; no clear D. V lost 6 bases and J lost 0, with 18 bases in between. Germline CDR1 is MNHNY and CDR2 is SVGAGI (reference sequence). The CDR3 covers 17 residues. The CDR3 DNA is TGTGCCAGCAGCCCCTTCGTCCCCGGTTTCTCTGGAAACACCATATATTTT. This translates into CASSPFVPGFSGNTIYF.

This clonotype was counted only a few times. The rearrangement uses TRBV12-3 or TRBV12-4 and TRBJ2-5; 9 bases are a match to TRBD1. The CDR3 runs 14 residues. J lost 6 bases, V lost 7 bases, and 9 bases had no gene match. In DNA, the CDR3 is TGTGCCAGCACCGGAACAGGGGGCGAAAAGACCCAGTACTTC. This translates into CASTGTGGEKTQYF.

This CDR3 reads CASSLAWREETQYF. The CDR3, as DNA: TGTGCCAGCAGTTTGGCGTGGAGAGAAGAGACCCAGTACTTC. The rearrangement links TRBV12-3 or TRBV12-4 to TRBJ2-5; D gene uncertain. V was trimmed by 3 bases and J by 3 bases, leaving 11 bases between them. The CDR3 covers 14 residues.

This clonotype was counted between two and nine times. The chain recombines TRBV12-3 or TRBV12-4 with TRBJ2-3, with a tentative D call TRBD2 (6 bases). V was cut by 8 bases and J by 14 bases, with 29 bases left in between. The CDR3 sequence is 15 residues long. The CDR3 is CASSTKITSGGLSYF. As DNA, the CDR3 is TGTGCCAGCTCAACCAAGATAACCTCCGGGGGACTGTCGTATTTT.

This clonotype was counted a few times. J is TRBJ2-1 and V is TRBV12-3 or TRBV12-4; tentatively, D is TRBD1 or TRBD2 (5 bases each). Trimming cost V 6 bases and J 4 bases, with 13 bases left between them. This CDR3 is built from 14 residues. The CDR3 protein is CASRSRDAYNEQFF. CDR3 bases: TGTGCCAGCAGGAGCCGGGACGCTTACAATGAGCAGTTCTTC.

The J gene is TRBJ2-1, the V gene TRBV7-8; D is uncertain. This CDR3 is 16 amino acids long. V gave up 5 bases and J gave up 10 bases, with 24 bases separating them. Germline lookup yields CDR1 SGHVS and CDR2 FQNEAQ. CDR3 loop: CASSGHFSGPYLEQFF. CDR3 nucleotide sequence: TGTGCCAGCAGCGGCCACTTCTCCGGGCCCTATCTGGAGCAGTTCTTC.

This clonotype showed up just a few times. J is TRBJ1-5 and V is TRBV15; maybe TRBD1 (6 bases). The V and J ends lost 4 bases and 7 bases respectively, with 17 bases between them. The CDR3 length is 15 residues. Germline V gene lookup returns CDR1 LNHNV and CDR2 YYDKDF (reference sequence). The CDR3 DNA reads as TGTGCCACCAGCACCAAACAGGGATTGGGACAGCCCCAGCATTTT. Translation: CATSTKQGLGQPQHF.

The chain carries TRBV5-1 and TRBJ2-3; D not certain. Germline assignment: CDR1 SGHRS and CDR2 YFSETQ. The CDR3 length is 15 residues. Trimming cost V 2 bases and J 0 bases, with 10 bases left between them. The CDR3, as DNA: TGCGCCAGCAGCTTAGAACAGACTAGCACAGATACGCAGTATTTT. Encoded protein: CASSLEQTSTDTQYF.

This clonotype was counted only a few times. The chain uses TRBV7-9 and TRBJ2-5; possibly TRBD1 for D (6 bases). CDR3 length: 14 residues. Germline V CDR1 and CDR2: SEHNR, FQNEAQ (reference sequence). With 3 bases removed from V and 0 bases from J, the gap between germline ends came to 8 bases. The CDR3 region has the DNA TGTGCCAGCAGCTTCCGACAGGACCAAGAGACCCAGTACTTC. Translated: CASSFRQDQETQYF.

This clonotype has a handful of counts. The CDR3 region has the DNA TGTGCCAGCAGCTCTGCGGGGGTTACCTACAATGAGCAGTTCTTC. Residues: CASSSAGVTYNEQFF. V usage is TRBV7-9 and J usage is TRBJ2-1; 7 positions agree with TRBD2. V was clipped by 4 bases and J by 2 bases; unmatched bases: 5. This CDR3 comprises 15 residues. Germline CDR1 reads SEHNR; CDR2 reads FQNEAQ (reference sequence).

This chain connects TRBV12-3 or TRBV12-4 to TRBJ2-5, with 8 bases fitting TRBD2. V gave up 5 bases and J gave up 4 bases; unmatched junction bases: 9. This CDR3 region has 15 residues. The CDR3 DNA reads as TGTGCCAGCAGTGGCCCCGGGACTAGAGGAGAGACCCAGTACTTC. Protein: CASSGPGTRGETQYF.

The chain employs TRBV28 and TRBJ2-3; TRBD1 or TRBD2 may be the D gene (5 bases each). The CDR3 is 17 residues long. V was clipped by 6 bases and J by 2 bases, with 21 bases between them. The germline CDR1 and CDR2 sequences are MDHEN and SYDVKM. CDR3 amino acids: CASSPGVMAGITDTQYF. The DNA for the CDR3 is TGTGCCAGCAGCCCCGGGGTGATGGCAGGGATCACAGATACGCAGTATTTT.

This chain uses TRBV12-3 or TRBV12-4 with TRBJ2-3; TRBD2 aligns across 9 bases. CDR3 length equals 14 residues. V was clipped by 8 bases and J by 4 bases; unmatched bases: 7. The CDR3 DNA reads TGTGCCAGCGGCCTAGCGGGGAGCTCAGATACGCAGTATTTT. Protein sequence: CASGLAGSSDTQYF.

There are a few counts of this clonotype. The V call is TRBV12-3 or TRBV12-4, the J call TRBJ1-4, with TRBD1 identical over 7 bases. V was pared by 6 bases and J by 6 bases, with 7 bases of the junction left unmatched. The CDR3 runs 14 residues. The CDR3 is CASRTRGRDEKLFF. The CDR3 DNA reads TGTGCCAGCAGGACGAGGGGGCGCGATGAAAAACTGTTTTTT.